These 19 T cell receptor beta chains originate from one sample sequenced in a study of T cell repertoires in cytomegalovirus infection. One entry per CDR3 protein, called by TCRdb with MiXCR from the reads. The sample lists fewer than 700,000 distinct CDR3 sequences, 24% occurring once. Source material: CD8+ T cells from PBMCs. The receptors stem from a human donor in good health (CMV status not recorded). Some clones in this sample may be carry-over from other donors' samples.

Ten or more counts support this clonotype. The chain recombines TRBV19 with TRBJ2-7; D call uncertain. Trimming removed 6 bases from V and 4 bases from J, with 10 bases in between. The V gene's germline CDR1 is LNHDA and CDR2 SQIVND (reference sequence). The CDR3 contains 12 residues. The CDR3 bases are TGTGCCAGTAGCCGACGGCCATACGAGCAGTACTTC. Its protein is CASSRRPYEQYF.

The rearrangement links TRBV2 to TRBJ2-7; D ambiguous. The ends were cut back, 3 bases at V and 7 bases at J, with 16 bases in the middle. Germline V CDR1 and CDR2: SNHLY, FYNNEI. This CDR3 is 14 amino acids long. The DNA of the CDR3 is TGTGCCAGCAGTGATACAGCGTCCAGAGGAGAGCAGTACGTC. It specifies CASSDTASRGEQYV.

On this clonotype: Compared with germline, one end of the junction differs, possibly owing to a read error. This chain uses TRBV29-1 with TRBJ2-5; D might be TRBD1 or TRBD2, each matching 5 bases. This CDR3 has 13 amino acids. The germline V gene encodes CDR1 SQVTM and CDR2 ANQGSEA. The CDR3 sequence is CSAEGTEIETQYF. CDR3 in DNA: TGCAGCGCTGAAGGGACCGAGATCGAGACCCAGTACTTC.

The chain combines TRBV15 with TRBJ2-4, with D possibly TRBD2 on 6 matching bases. CDR3 length: 16 residues. The germline CDR1 and CDR2 sequences are LNHNV and YYDKDF (reference sequence). Trimming cost V 2 bases and J 4 bases, with 15 bases left between them. CDR3 coding DNA: TGTGCCACCAGCAGACGCCCCTCCAGCGGGAAAAACATTCAGTACTTC. Encoded protein: CATSRRPSSGKNIQYF.

This sequence joins TRBV20-1 and TRBJ1-5; D gene uncertain. This CDR3 comprises 16 residues. Germline V gene data show CDR1 as DFQATT and CDR2 as SNEGSKA (reference sequence). The V end was cut by 6 bases, the J end by 3 bases, with 21 bases between. The CDR3: CSALARIRINNQPQHF. The CDR3 coding sequence is TGCAGTGCCCTAGCCCGGATCAGGATAAACAATCAGCCCCAGCATTTT.

In this sample, this clonotype turned up a few times. This chain joins TRBV5-1 and TRBJ2-1; D remains unclear. The CDR3 spans 12 residues. Trimming removed 3 bases from V and 9 bases from J, with 10 bases in between. Per germline, CDR1 SGHRS and CDR2 YFSETQ. The DNA for the CDR3 is TGCGCCAGCAGCTCGAAATGGGGTGAGCAGTTCTTC. As protein: CASSSKWGEQFF.

In this sample, this clonotype turned up a few times. The V gene is TRBV14, the J gene TRBJ2-5, with 8 bases identical to TRBD2. This CDR3 has 15 amino acids. The V and J ends lost 6 bases and 2 bases, in that order; junction bases with no gene match: 8. CDR1 is SGHDN, CDR2 FVKESK, per germline. The CDR3 bases are TGTGCCAGCAGAGAGGCGGGGGGCCTTCAAGAGACCCAGTACTTC. Protein: CASREAGGLQETQYF.

The V call is TRBV6-1, the J call TRBJ1-2; unclear D gene. The CDR3 is made up of 11 amino acids. Germline-derived CDR1 and CDR2 are MNHNS and SASEGT. V gave up 4 bases and J gave up 13 bases, with 13 bases separating them. CDR3 DNA sequence: TGTGCCAGCAGTGTCAAGACTCTGGGCACCTTC. Translation gives CASSVKTLGTF.

The chain couples TRBV29-1 to TRBJ1-2; TRBD1 might be the D (5 bases). Germline-derived CDR1 and CDR2 are SQVTM and ANQGSEA. Trimming stripped 4 bases from V and 3 bases from J, with 12 bases between. This CDR3 is 13 amino acids long. Here the CDR3 DNA reads TGCAGCGTTGCTGGGGGATTGGACTATGGCTACACCTTC. Encoded protein: CSVAGGLDYGYTF.

This clonotype was seen repeatedly, ten times or more. The chain recombines TRBV7-2 with TRBJ2-1; D is possibly TRBD2 (6 bases). Trimming cost V 5 bases and J 9 bases, with 17 bases left between them. The CDR3 has 14 residues. From germline, CDR1 is SGHTA and CDR2 FQGNSA. In DNA form, the CDR3 reads TGTGCCAGCAGCCGGGAGAGCCGCCCCAGTGAGCAGTTCTTC. Translation gives CASSRESRPSEQFF.

This clonotype came up many times. CDR3: CASSLWSTGGGEQFF. The CDR3 region has the DNA TGTGCCAGCAGTTTATGGTCGACAGGGGGAGGTGAGCAGTTCTTC. The chain employs TRBV12-3 or TRBV12-4 and TRBJ2-1, with 9 bases matching TRBD1. The CDR3 sequence is 15 residues long. Unmatched junction bases numbered 8, after V lost 2 bases and J lost 9 bases.

This sequence joins TRBV24-1 and TRBJ1-5; D unclear. This CDR3 has 13 residues. V lost 2 bases and J lost 0, with 1 base in between. Germline V gene lookup returns CDR1 KGHDR and CDR2 SFDVKD. This CDR3 reads CATSDYSNQPQHF. The CDR3 coding sequence is TGTGCCACCAGTGATTATAGCAATCAGCCCCAGCATTTT.

This clonotype was counted only a few times. The chain has TRBV13 and TRBJ2-1; the match to TRBD2 covers 8 bases. The junction had 8 bases not matched to a gene; V was cut back by 5 bases and J by 5 bases. CDR1 is PRHDT and CDR2 is FYEKMQ in the germline V gene (reference sequence). The CDR3 has 15 residues. The CDR3 DNA reads as TGTGCCAGCAGCCCTCGACTAGCGTCCGACAATGAGCAGTTCTTC. Translated: CASSPRLASDNEQFF.

The chain has TRBV12-3 or TRBV12-4 and TRBJ2-3; 14 bases map to TRBD2. CDR3 length: 16 residues. V was pared by 5 bases and J by 5 bases, with 6 bases of the junction left unmatched. CDR3 protein: CASSSRTSGGKDTQYF. CDR3 DNA: TGTGCCAGCAGTAGTCGGACTAGCGGGGGGAAAGATACGCAGTATTTT.

The CDR3 is CASSSPVSDRITYNEQFF. The DNA for the CDR3 is TGTGCCAGCAGTTCACCCGTATCCGACAGAATCACCTACAATGAGCAGTTCTTC. The gene calls are TRBV6-2 or TRBV6-3 and TRBJ2-1; D perhaps matches TRBD1 (5 bases). The CDR3 spans 18 residues. Trimming cost V 4 bases and J 2 bases, with 21 bases left between them. Germline V gene sequence: CDR1 MNHEY, CDR2 SVGEGT.

This clonotype came up a few times. The CDR3 reads CASSLRPPGETQYF. CDR3 bases: TGTGCCAGCAGTCTACGGCCCCCGGGAGAGACCCAGTACTTC. The chain joins TRBV12-3 or TRBV12-4 to TRBJ2-5, with no clear D. The V gene lost 5 bases and the J gene lost 4 bases, with 14 bases spanning the gap. The CDR3 has 14 amino acids.

The chain is built from TRBV6-6 and TRBJ1-6, with 7 bases lining up with TRBD1. CDR1 is MNHNY and CDR2 is SVGAGI in the germline V gene (reference sequence). This CDR3 is built from 15 residues. The V and J ends lost 4 bases and 6 bases, in that order; junction bases with no gene match: 6. CDR3 sequence: CASSSSGDSNSPLHF. In DNA, the CDR3 is TGTGCCAGCAGTTCCTCTGGGGACAGTAATTCACCCCTCCACTTT.

A single count supports this clonotype. J is TRBJ1-2 and V is TRBV6-2 or TRBV6-3; the match to TRBD1 covers 7 bases. Germline trimming cut 2 bases from V and 8 bases from J; bases unmatched to any gene: 8. CDR1 is MNHEY and CDR2 is SVGEGT in the germline V gene. The CDR3 has 14 residues. Here the CDR3 reads CASSYGDSAGGYTF. For the CDR3, the DNA is TGTGCCAGCAGTTACGGGGACAGTGCGGGCGGCTACACCTTC.

The chain couples TRBV29-1 to TRBJ2-7; the D gene could be TRBD1 or TRBD2 (5 bases each). The germline CDR1 and CDR2 sequences are SQVTM and ANQGSEA. V lost 0 bases, J lost 6 bases, and 12 bases lay in between. The CDR3 sequence is 13 residues long. Here the CDR3 reads CSVEDRAGSEQYF. CDR3 DNA: TGCAGCGTTGAAGATCGGGCAGGGAGCGAGCAGTACTTC.